This T cell receptor beta chain emerged from a study of control samples from healthy donors and cancer patients. This clone has a single count. Profiled with immunoSEQ multiplex PCR; TCRdb holds only in-frame clones, not every one. Among tens of thousands of clones listed, around 95% were seen once. The CDR3 is made up of 16 amino acids. The V and J ends lost 0 bases and 0 bases respectively, with 10 bases between them. Germline CDR1 MNHEY, CDR2 SVGAGI. The receptor comes from a man aged 25 to 40 in good health. Material: blood. This chain uses TRBV6-5 with TRBJ2-3, with a possible D match to TRBD2 (6 bases). CDR3 DNA: TGTGCCAGCAGTTACTCCCAAGGAGGGAGCACAGATACGCAGTATTTT. Its protein is CASSYSQGGSTDTQYF.